The source of this T cell receptor (beta chain) is a study of blood T cell repertoires in COVID-19. Turning to the study itself: COVID-19 samples collected from the United States, Italy and Spain covered acute and convalescent phases.

Here immunoSEQ multiplex PCR was the method, and the copy in TCRdb shows in-frame clones only, minus some. The sample comprises around 130,000 clones, 88% of which are singletons, and 10% to 13% rests with the top ten. The CDR3 is 13 amino acids. Losses at the gene ends were 6 bases for V and 1 base for J; bases not matched to a gene: 1. Germline CDR1 and CDR2: LNHDA and SQIVND (reference sequence). The chain joins TRBV19 to TRBJ1-1; 8 bases line up with TRBD1. The TCR originated in a man aged 55 to 69 with active or convalescent COVID-19. The sample consisted of peripheral blood. This CDR3 is CASRGTGNTEAFF. The CDR3 bases are TGTGCCAGTAGGGGGACAGGGAACACTGAAGCTTTCTTT.